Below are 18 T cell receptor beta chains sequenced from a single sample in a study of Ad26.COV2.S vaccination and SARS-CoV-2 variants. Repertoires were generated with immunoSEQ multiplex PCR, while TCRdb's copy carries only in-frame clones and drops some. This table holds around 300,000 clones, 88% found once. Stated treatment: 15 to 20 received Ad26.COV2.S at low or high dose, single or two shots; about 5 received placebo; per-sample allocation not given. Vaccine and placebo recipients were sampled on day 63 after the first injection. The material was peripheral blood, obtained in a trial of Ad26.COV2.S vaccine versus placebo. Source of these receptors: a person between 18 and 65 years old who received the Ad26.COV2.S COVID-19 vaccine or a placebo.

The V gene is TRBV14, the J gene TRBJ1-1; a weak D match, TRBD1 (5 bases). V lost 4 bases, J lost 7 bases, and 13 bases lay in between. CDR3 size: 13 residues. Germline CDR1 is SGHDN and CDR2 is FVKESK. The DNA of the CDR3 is TGTGCCAGCAGCCTCAAGGTGAGGGGTGAAGCTTTCTTT. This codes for CASSLKVRGEAFF.

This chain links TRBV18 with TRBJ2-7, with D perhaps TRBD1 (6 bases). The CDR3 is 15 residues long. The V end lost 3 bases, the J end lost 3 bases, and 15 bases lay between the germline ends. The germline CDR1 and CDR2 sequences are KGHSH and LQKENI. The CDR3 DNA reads TGTGCCAGCTCACCTCCAAGGACAGAGGGCTACGAGCAGTACTTC. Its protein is CASSPPRTEGYEQYF.

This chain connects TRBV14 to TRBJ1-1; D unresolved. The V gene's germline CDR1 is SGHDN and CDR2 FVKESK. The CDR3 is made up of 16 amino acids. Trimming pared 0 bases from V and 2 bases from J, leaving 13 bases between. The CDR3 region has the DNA TGTGCCAGCAGCCAAGATCTCGTACAGCCAAACACTGAAGCTTTCTTT. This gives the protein CASSQDLVQPNTEAFF. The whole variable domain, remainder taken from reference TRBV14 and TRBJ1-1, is EAGVTQFPSHSVIEKGQTVTLRCDPISGHDNLYWYRRVMGKEIKFLLHFVKESKQDESGMPNNRFLAERTGGTYSTLKVQPAELEDSGVYFCASSQDLVQPNTEAFFGQGTRLTVV.

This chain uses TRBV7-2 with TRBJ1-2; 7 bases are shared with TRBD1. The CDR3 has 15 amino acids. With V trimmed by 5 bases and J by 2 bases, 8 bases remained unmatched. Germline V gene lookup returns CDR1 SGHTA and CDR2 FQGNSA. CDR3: CASSIRQGPNYGYTF. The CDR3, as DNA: TGTGCCAGCAGCATCCGACAGGGACCAAACTATGGCTACACCTTC.

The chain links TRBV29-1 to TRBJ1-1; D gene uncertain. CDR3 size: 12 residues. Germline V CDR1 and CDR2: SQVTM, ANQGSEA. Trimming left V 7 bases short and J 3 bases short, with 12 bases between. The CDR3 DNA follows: TGCAGCGCAGCCCCGGGCCACACTGAAGCTTTCTTT. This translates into CSAAPGHTEAFF.

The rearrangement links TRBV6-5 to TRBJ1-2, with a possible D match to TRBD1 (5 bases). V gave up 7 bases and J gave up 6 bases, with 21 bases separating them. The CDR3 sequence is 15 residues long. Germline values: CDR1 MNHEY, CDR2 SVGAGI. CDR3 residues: CASTLDRLGNNGYTF. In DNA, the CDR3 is TGTGCCAGCACTCTAGACAGACTGGGGAATAATGGCTACACCTTC.

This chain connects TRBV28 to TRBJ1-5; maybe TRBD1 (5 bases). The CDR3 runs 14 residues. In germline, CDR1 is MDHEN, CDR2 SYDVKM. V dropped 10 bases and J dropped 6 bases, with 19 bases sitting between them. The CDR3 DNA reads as TGTGCCACCGAAGACGCGGGACGTGGTCAGCCCCAGCATTTT. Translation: CATEDAGRGQPQHF.

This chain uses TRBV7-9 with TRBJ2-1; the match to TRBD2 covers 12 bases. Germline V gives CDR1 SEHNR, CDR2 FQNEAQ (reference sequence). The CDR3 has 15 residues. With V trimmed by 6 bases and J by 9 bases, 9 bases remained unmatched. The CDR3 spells CASSPKPSGGGEQFF. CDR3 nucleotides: TGTGCCAGCAGTCCCAAGCCTAGCGGGGGGGGTGAGCAGTTCTTC.

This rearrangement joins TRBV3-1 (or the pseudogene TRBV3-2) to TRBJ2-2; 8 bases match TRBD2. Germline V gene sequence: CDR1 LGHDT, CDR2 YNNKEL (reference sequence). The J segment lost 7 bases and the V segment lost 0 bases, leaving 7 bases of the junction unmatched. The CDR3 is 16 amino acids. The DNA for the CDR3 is TGTGCCAGCAGCCAAGATACGGGAGGGCCGATCGGGGAGCTGTTTTTT. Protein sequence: CASSQDTGGPIGELFF.

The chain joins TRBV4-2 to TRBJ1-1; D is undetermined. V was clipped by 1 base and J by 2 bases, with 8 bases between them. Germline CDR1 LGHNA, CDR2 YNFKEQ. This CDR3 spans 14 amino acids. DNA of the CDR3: TGTGCCAGCAGCCAAGCGTCAAGTAACACTGAAGCTTTCTTT. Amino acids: CASSQASSNTEAFF.

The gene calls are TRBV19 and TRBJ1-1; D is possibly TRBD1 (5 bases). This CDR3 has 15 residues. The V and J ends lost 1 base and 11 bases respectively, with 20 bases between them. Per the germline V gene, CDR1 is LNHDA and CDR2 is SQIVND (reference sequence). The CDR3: CASSIGAGRNIVAFF. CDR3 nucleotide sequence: TGTGCCAGTAGTATAGGGGCAGGGCGAAACATAGTGGCTTTCTTT.

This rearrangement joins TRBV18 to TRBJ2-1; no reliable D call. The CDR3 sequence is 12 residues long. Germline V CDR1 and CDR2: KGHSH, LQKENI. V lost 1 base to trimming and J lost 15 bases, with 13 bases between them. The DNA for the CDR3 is TGTGCCAGCTCACCACAGGCTTTCAGTGGGTTCTTC. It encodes CASSPQAFSGFF.

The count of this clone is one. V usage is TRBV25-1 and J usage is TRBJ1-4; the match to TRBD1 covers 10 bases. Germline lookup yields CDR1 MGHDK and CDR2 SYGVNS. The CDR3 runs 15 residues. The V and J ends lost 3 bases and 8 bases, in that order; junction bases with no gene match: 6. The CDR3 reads CASSDVGTGVEKLFF. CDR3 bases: TGTGCCAGCAGTGACGTCGGGACAGGGGTAGAAAAACTGTTTTTT.

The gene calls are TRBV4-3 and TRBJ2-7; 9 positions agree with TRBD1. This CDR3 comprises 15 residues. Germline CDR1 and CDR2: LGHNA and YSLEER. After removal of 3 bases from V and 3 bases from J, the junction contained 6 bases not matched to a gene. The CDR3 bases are TGCGCCAGCAGCCAGAGTTGGGGACAGGGCTACGAGCAGTACTTC. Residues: CASSQSWGQGYEQYF.

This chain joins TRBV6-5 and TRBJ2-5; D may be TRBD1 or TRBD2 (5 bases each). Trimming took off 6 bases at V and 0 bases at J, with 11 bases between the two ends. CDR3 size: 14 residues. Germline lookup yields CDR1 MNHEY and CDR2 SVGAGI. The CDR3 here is CASRGDRNQETQYF. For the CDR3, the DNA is TGTGCCAGCAGGGGAGACAGAAACCAAGAGACCCAGTACTTC.

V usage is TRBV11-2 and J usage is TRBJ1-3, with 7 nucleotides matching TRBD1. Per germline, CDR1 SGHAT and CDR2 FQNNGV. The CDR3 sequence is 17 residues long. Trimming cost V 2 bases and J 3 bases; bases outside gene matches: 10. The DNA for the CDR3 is TGTGCCAGCAGCTTATGGGGACCTCAGGGGGTTGGAAACACCATATATTTT. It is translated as CASSLWGPQGVGNTIYF.

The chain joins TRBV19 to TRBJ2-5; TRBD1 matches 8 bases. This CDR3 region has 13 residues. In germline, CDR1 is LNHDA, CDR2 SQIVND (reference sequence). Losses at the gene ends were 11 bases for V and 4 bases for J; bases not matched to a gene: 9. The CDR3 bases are TGTGCCGCCGGGACAGGCGCTATAGAGACCCAGTACTTC. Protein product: CAAGTGAIETQYF.

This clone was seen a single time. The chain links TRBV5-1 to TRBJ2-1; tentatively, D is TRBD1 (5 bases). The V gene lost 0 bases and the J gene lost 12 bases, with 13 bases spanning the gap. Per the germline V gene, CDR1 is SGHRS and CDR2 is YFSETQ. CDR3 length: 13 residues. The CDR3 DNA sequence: TGCGCCAGCAGCTTGGACACACCCACAGGGCAGTTCTTC. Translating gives CASSLDTPTGQFF.